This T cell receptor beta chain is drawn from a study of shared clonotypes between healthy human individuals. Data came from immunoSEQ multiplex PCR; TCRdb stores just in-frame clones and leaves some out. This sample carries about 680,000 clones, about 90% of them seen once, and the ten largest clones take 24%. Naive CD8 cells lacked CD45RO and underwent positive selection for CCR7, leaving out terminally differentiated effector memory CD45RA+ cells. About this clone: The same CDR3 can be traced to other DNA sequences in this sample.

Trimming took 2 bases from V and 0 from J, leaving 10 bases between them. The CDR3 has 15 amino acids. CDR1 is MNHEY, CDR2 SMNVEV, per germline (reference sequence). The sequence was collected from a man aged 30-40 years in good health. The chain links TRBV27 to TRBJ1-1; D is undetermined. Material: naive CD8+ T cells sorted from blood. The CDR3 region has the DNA TGTGCCAGCAGTTTAGGGTTCCTCATGAACACTGAAGCTTTCTTT. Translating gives CASSLGFLMNTEAFF.